The sequence of this T cell receptor beta chain was determined in a study of T cell responses to AZD1222 COVID-19 vaccine (dated by TCRdb to 2020 to 2022). About the study as a whole: AZD1222 recipients given second doses at about 4 weeks or at about 12 weeks were pooled, since spike-specific TCR depth and breadth were not found to differ between the two schedules. TCR sequencing was performed for over 230 trial participants, of whom roughly 200 were given two doses of AZD1222 and approximately 25 were given two doses of MenACWY control vaccine. Enrollment into the trials was organized by age into subgroups of 18-55, 56-69 and 70-plus years, and those subgroups contained about 160, 30 and 59 TCR-sequenced participants, respectively.

As to this clone: Its antigen remains undetermined. No base qualities exist here, and no much larger clone lies one base off it.

The CDR3 regions of human TCRbeta chains were subjected to immunosequencing. In the paper's pipeline: Repertoire TCRs were matched against a reference library of SARS-CoV-2-specific TCRs generated with the MIRA antigen-specificity platform. Breadth was defined as the fraction of unique TCRs that were SARS-CoV-2-associated. Depth was defined as the fraction of total T cells that were SARS-CoV-2-associated. Using the MIRA data, every spike-specific TCR was mapped to the spike region that the TCR reacted to and assigned to either a CD4 or a CD8 class. Log10-transformed breadth and depth values were compared by one-way ANOVA with Sidak's multiple comparisons tests. TCRdb provides this immuneACCESS table in a form limited to in-frame rearrangements. Some clones are lacking; in checked studies, under half of them reflect an unresolved V gene, and why the rest are absent is not known. V, J and clone size derive from that table, while D and trimming were established from the DNA sequence. Across this sample there are about 180,000 clones, with about 90% seen only once. 6% to 8.5% of the sample belongs to the ten largest clones.

Overall study results and their limits: Reportedly, almost half of the unique spike-specific TCRs recognized epitopes lying outside the regions that are mutated in the B.1.351 and B.1.1.7 variants. In the small 56-69-year group, the increase in depth fell short of significance, most likely because of low power. Participants were mostly white British and included more females than males, and it was suggested by the authors that clonal diversity may have been underestimated. Vaccine-associated CD4 TCRs spanned the whole spike protein, with dominant responses in regions 160-218 and 743-854. After two AZD1222 doses, spike-specific TCR breadth and depth were significantly higher than at day 0 and than in MenACWY recipients. No day 14 peak-response samples were available, so repertoires were characterized only after the peak T cell response. Conclusions about previously exposed vaccinees are limited because only six or seven AZD1222 recipients were SARS-CoV-2 seropositive at baseline.

CDR1 and CDR2 are drawn from the germline V gene (reference sequence): MNHNY, SVGAGI. V is cut by 5 bases and J by 0 bases, and the space between the germline ends is 17 bases. Reading from cysteine to phenylalanine, the CDR3 counts 17 amino acids. The only DNA kept is the CDR3, 51 bases in frame from the first base. What the time point label conveys for this sample: baseline before first vaccination. The vaccinee samples were drawn from two UK trials, COV001 and COV002, one of which was a single-blind randomized controlled phase 2/3 trial testing AZD1222 (ChAdOx1 nCoV-19) in healthy adults. For TCRbeta chain sequencing, PBMC samples were collected from trial participants at day 0 and at day 28 after the second dose.

The V and J segments used are TRBV6-6 and TRBJ1-5; TRBD1 is a weak D gene call, 5 bases matching. The TCR originated in an adult in good health. The source was peripheral blood, collected on day 0 of AZD1222 vaccination. The CDR3 sequence is CASSRSPGRNSNQPQHF. The DNA sequence is TGTGCCAGCAGTCGTAGCCCGGGACGCAATAGCAATCAGCCCCAGCATTTT.